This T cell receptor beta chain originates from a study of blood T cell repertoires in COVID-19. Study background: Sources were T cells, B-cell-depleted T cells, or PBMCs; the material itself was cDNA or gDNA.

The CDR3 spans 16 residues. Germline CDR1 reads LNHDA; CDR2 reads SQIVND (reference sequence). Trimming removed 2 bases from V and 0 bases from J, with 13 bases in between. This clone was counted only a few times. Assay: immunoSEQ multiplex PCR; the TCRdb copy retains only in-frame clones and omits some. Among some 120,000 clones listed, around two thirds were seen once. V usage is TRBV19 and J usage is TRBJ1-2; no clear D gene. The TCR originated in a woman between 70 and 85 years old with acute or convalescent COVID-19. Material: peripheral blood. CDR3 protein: CASSILEMRANYGYTF. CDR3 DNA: TGTGCCAGTAGTATACTAGAGATGAGAGCTAACTATGGCTACACCTTC.